The 11 T cell receptor beta chains below come from one sample, sequenced in a study of blood T cells in healthy people across ages. It was with a sample-barcoded 5' primer and a J-beta primer mix that a second PCR of roughly 7 to 12 cycles was run. TCRdb reprocessed the 5' RACE reads with MiXCR, giving one entry per CDR3 protein. The table shows 380,000 or so distinct CDR3 sequences, with approximately 52% occurring only once. The specimen sequenced was blood. Receptors were obtained from a man aged 55 to 70 in good health.

In the case of this clonotype: Given a much more abundant clone one base away, this may be a read error. The V gene is TRBV12-3 or TRBV12-4, the J gene TRBJ1-1; TRBD1 matches at 9 bases. There are 18 residues in the CDR3. The V and J ends lost 6 bases and 4 bases, in that order; junction bases with no gene match: 18. CDR3 region: CASSHVWDRDWTSTEAFF. The CDR3 DNA is TGTGCCAGCAGCCATGTATGGGACAGGGATTGGACGAGCACTGAAGCTTTCTTT.

As for this clonotype: Its ends do not fully match the called genes, so a read error is possible. The rearrangement joins TRBV29-1 to TRBJ2-4; 8 bases fit TRBD1. The DNA end lines up better with TRBJ2-7; the J call may be wrong. CDR3 length: 12 residues. Per germline, CDR1 SQVTM and CDR2 ANQGSEA. This CDR3 is CSIEGQGYEQYF. Here the CDR3 DNA reads TGCAGCATTGAAGGACAGGGCTACGAGCAGTACTTC.

The chain combines TRBV20-1 with TRBJ2-7; D tentatively reads TRBD1 or TRBD2 (5 bases each). Germline V gives CDR1 DFQATT, CDR2 SNEGSKA (reference sequence). The length of the CDR3 is 13 residues. Trimming took off 4 bases at V and 7 bases at J, with 17 bases between the two ends. The CDR3 DNA reads as TGCAGTGCTACCCAGGGACCCCAACGGGAGCAGTACTTC. Translation gives CSATQGPQREQYF.

V and J are TRBV29-1 and TRBJ2-5, with D perhaps matching TRBD2 (5 bases). V was shortened by 8 bases and J by 4 bases, with 20 bases between the two germline ends. The CDR3 runs to 14 residues. The V gene's germline CDR1 is SQVTM and CDR2 ANQGSEA. CDR3 coding DNA: TGCAGCTTGGCTACCTGGACTTTGCCAGAGACCCAGTACTTC. Protein sequence: CSLATWTLPETQYF.

This clonotype occurred many times. With a much larger clone just one base away, this may be a read error. The gene calls are TRBV25-1 and TRBJ2-5; D unresolved. CDR1 is MGHDK, CDR2 SYGVNS, per germline. The CDR3 extends over 13 amino acids. The V end was cut by 3 bases, the J end by 11 bases, with 16 bases between. CDR3 bases: TGTGCCAGCAGTGAGCACTACCGCAATGAGCAGTACTTC. Encoded protein: CASSEHYRNEQYF.

The V and J genes are TRBV2 and TRBJ2-1; 7 bases are a match to TRBD1. This CDR3 has 15 residues. Trimming took 4 bases from V and 8 from J; bases not matched to a gene: 11. CDR1 is SNHLY, CDR2 FYNNEI, per germline. For the CDR3, the DNA is TGTGCCAGCAGTGCCGCCGGGACAGTGGCGGATGAGCAGTTCTTC. Amino acid sequence: CASSAAGTVADEQFF.

The chain uses TRBV3-1 and TRBJ2-7, with 7 bases fitting TRBD1. V shed 6 bases and J 3 bases; nucleotides not matched to a gene: 8. In germline, CDR1 is LGHDT, CDR2 YNNKEL (reference sequence). The length of the CDR3 is 14 residues. The CDR3 DNA sequence: TGTGCCAGCAGTAGAGGGACAGCGAACTACGAGCAGTACTTC. Translation gives CASSRGTANYEQYF.

DNA of the CDR3: TGTGCCAGCACCAACGGGGGCCGCGGGGGCTACACCTTC. Its protein is CASTNGGRGGYTF. The chain joins TRBV7-3 to TRBJ1-2, with D possibly being TRBD1 (6 bases). Trimming removed 7 bases at V and 8 bases at J, with 17 bases between. The CDR3 runs to 13 residues. Germline V gene lookup returns CDR1 SGHTA and CDR2 FQGTGA.

V usage is TRBV2 and J usage is TRBJ2-5; tentative D call: TRBD1 (6 bases). CDR1 and CDR2 from the germline V gene are SNHLY and FYNNEI. Trimming removed 3 bases at V and 1 base at J, with 15 bases between. The CDR3 extends over 16 amino acids. The CDR3 DNA follows: TGTGCCAGCAGTGATTCCGGGACACAAGCCCAAGAGACCCAGTACTTC. This gives the protein CASSDSGTQAQETQYF.

The chain employs TRBV25-1 and TRBJ1-2; a possible D gene is TRBD1 (6 bases). Looked up from germline, CDR1 is MGHDK and CDR2 is SYGVNS. The CDR3 loop spans 16 amino acids. V was clipped by 5 bases and J by 3 bases, with 19 bases between them. The CDR3 coding sequence is TGTGCCAGCAGTCCCATAGGGCGGGGGGCGGACTATGGCTACACCTTC. This sequence encodes CASSPIGRGADYGYTF.

This chain connects TRBV21-1 to TRBJ2-1; TRBD1 is taken as the D call from the table, unchecked against the DNA. TRBV21-1 is deemed a pseudogene. The CDR3 length is 15 residues. The CDR3 region is CASSKETGEGNEQFF. The CDR3 region has the DNA TGTGCCAGCAGCAAAGAGACAGGGGAGGGCAATGAGCAGTTCTTC.